The rows below give T cell receptor beta chains drawn from one sample of a study of patients and donors after allogeneic stem cell transplantation. TCRdb fed the RT-PCR reads into MiXCR, producing one record per CDR3 protein. The sample consists of 150,000 to 200,000 distinct CDR3 sequences, around 28% of them appearing once. Sequenced input: blood, either unsorted or a sorted T cell fraction (not recorded which). These receptors came from a human donor who was either an allogeneic HSCT recipient or a stem cell or donor lymphocyte infusion donor (not recorded which). It is not recorded whose cells these are; they may come from a transplant donor. The CDR3 runs from the conserved cysteine through the conserved F or W. D genes are given only for firm matches. Size values are once, few and many counts, or a class for expanded clones, and some rows have none.

NA,TRBV7-2,TRBJ2-1,NA,TGTGCCAGCAGCTTAGCGCCCGGAGGACCTGAGCAGTTCTTC,CASSLAPGGPEQFF
few,TRBV7-9,TRBJ2-7,NA,TGTGCCAGCAGCTCTAAGCAGGGGAAGTACGAGCAGTACTTC,CASSSKQGKYEQYF
few,TRBV12-3/TRBV12-4,TRBJ2-1,NA,TGTGCCAGCAGTTTAAAGGGTGAGCAGTTCTTC,CASSLKGEQFF
few,TRBV6-6,TRBJ2-3,NA,TGTGCCAGCAGTGCCACGACAGCTACCAATACGCAGTATTTT,CASSATTATNTQYF
NA,TRBV15,TRBJ2-2,TRBD2,TGTGCCACCAGCCCACCCCCGGGACTAGCGGGGACCGGGGAGCTGTTTTTT,CATSPPPGLAGTGELFF
NA,TRBV5-1,TRBJ2-7,NA,TGCGCCAGCAGCTTGGGCGGCGAGAAGTACTTC,CASSLGGEKYF
few,TRBV9,TRBJ2-1,TRBD2,TGTGCCAGCAGCGTAGCCGGACTAGCGGTCAGACCGGACTACAATGAGCAGTTCTTC,CASSVAGLAVRPDYNEQFF
few,TRBV7-2,TRBJ1-2,NA,TGTGCCAGCAGCCGGGTCCACGACGGCGGCTACACCTTC,CASSRVHDGGYTF
few,TRBV28,TRBJ1-4,NA,TGTGCCAGCAGTTTAAGGGGAACGACTAATGAAAAACTGTTTTTT,CASSLRGTTNEKLFF
many,TRBV20-1,TRBJ1-2,TRBD1,TGCAGTGCCTTGGACAGGGCGTACTATGGCTACACCTTC,CSALDRAYYGYTF
few,TRBV29-1,TRBJ1-1,NA,TGCAGCGTAAGTTGGGGGTTGGCTGAAGCTTTCTTT,CSVSWGLAEAFF
NA,TRBV5-4,TRBJ1-4,TRBD1,TGTGCCAGCAGTTTCAGGGGGCGCAGGCGTGAAAAACTGTTTTTT,CASSFRGRRREKLFF
few,TRBV19,TRBJ1-1,TRBD1,TGTGCCAGTAGCACCATCGACAGGGGTGCTGAAGCTTTCTTT,CASSTIDRGAEAFF
few,TRBV20-1,TRBJ2-1,TRBD2,TGCAGTGCTAGAGATCCCACGGGACTAGCGGGGCCCAATGAGCAGTTCTTC,CSARDPTGLAGPNEQFF
once,TRBV6-5,TRBJ1-1,NA,TGTGCCAGCAGGGGAATCCCCGGGACCGCGATTCAGGACCTTGAAGCTTTCTTT,CASRGIPGTAIQDLEAFF
NA,TRBV5-1,TRBJ2-5,NA,TGCGCCAGCAGCAGGGACACCCAAGAGACCCAGTACTTC,CASSRDTQETQYF
NA,TRBV28,TRBJ2-2,NA,TGTGCCAGCAGTCCCCACCCTCACCACACCGGGGAGCTGTTTTTT,CASSPHPHHTGELFF
few,TRBV7-2,TRBJ1-2,NA,TGTGCCAGCAGCTTAGCGAGAACTGAAAGCGGCTACACCTTC,CASSLARTESGYTF
NA,TRBV7-9,TRBJ1-5,TRBD1,TGTGCCAGCAGCTTAGGGGACAGACATCAGCCCCAGCATTTT,CASSLGDRHQPQHF
many,TRBV24-1,TRBJ1-2,TRBD1,TGTGCCACCAGTGATTTCGGGACAGCACTCTATGGCTACACCTTC,CATSDFGTALYGYTF
NA,TRBV21-1,TRBJ2-1,NA,TGTGCCAGCAGCAAAGAGCGACTAGCGGGAGAGAGTGAGCAGTTCTTC,CASSKERLAGESEQFF
few,TRBV2,TRBJ1-5,NA,TGTGCCAGCAGTGACATTCCCTATCAGCCCCAGCATTTT,CASSDIPYQPQHF
few,TRBV5-1,TRBJ2-7,NA,TGCGCCAGCAGCTCTACAGTTTACGAGCAGTACTTC,CASSSTVYEQYF
few,TRBV27,TRBJ2-1,NA,TGTGCCAGCAGTTACCTCGGGACCTCTAATTACAATGAGCAGTTCTTC,CASSYLGTSNYNEQFF
NA,TRBV12-3/TRBV12-4,TRBJ2-1,NA,TGTGCCAGCAGTTTAGCTCCAGCGGGCTACAATGAGCAGTTCTTC,CASSLAPAGYNEQFF
NA,TRBV10-3,TRBJ2-3,NA,TGTGCCATCAGTGAGTCGGGGGTGAGGCGCACAGATACGCAGTATTTT,CAISESGVRRTDTQYF
NA,TRBV28,TRBJ1-6,NA,TGTGCCAGCAGTTTAAATTCACCCCTCCACTTT,CASSLNSPLHF
NA,TRBV7-2,TRBJ1-1,NA,TGTGCCAGCAACCAGGGCGGGTTCACTGAAGCTTTCTTT,CASNQGGFTEAFF
few,TRBV4-3,TRBJ2-7,NA,TGCGCCAGCAGCCAAGAGACGGGACGGTTGTTCTACGAGCAGTACTTC,CASSQETGRLFYEQYF
NA,TRBV6-6,TRBJ1-3,NA,TGTGCCAGCAGTTACACCTCTGGAAACACCATATATTTT,CASSYTSGNTIYF
NA,TRBV4-2,TRBJ1-4,TRBD1,TGTGCCAGCAGCCAAGTGGGACAGGTTAATGAAAAACTGTTTTTT,CASSQVGQVNEKLFF
NA,TRBV5-1,TRBJ2-1,NA,TGCGCCAGCAGCGCAGGGGTGACCCTCTACAATGAGCAGTTCTTC,CASSAGVTLYNEQFF
NA,TRBV7-2,TRBJ1-5,NA,TGTGCCAGCAGCTTAGCGTTCACCTCGGTACGTCAGCCCCAGCATTTT,CASSLAFTSVRQPQHF
NA,TRBV10-3,TRBJ2-3,NA,TGTGCCATCAGTGAGTGGACGGATCTGCAGTATTTT,CAISEWTDLQYF
few,TRBV11-2,TRBJ2-7,NA,TGTGCCAGCAGCTTAGCCCTCGGCCGCTACGAGCAGTACTTC,CASSLALGRYEQYF
NA,TRBV29-1,TRBJ2-7,NA,TGCAGCGTTGAGGATTCTGACTCCTACGAGCAGTACTTC,CSVEDSDSYEQYF
NA,TRBV20-1,TRBJ1-6,NA,TGCAGTGCTAGAGATCGACCGTTCTATAATTCACCCCTCCACTTT,CSARDRPFYNSPLHF
NA,TRBV11-3,TRBJ2-2,NA,TGTGCCAGCAGCAAAGGAGTGAGCACCGGGGAGCTGTTTTTT,CASSKGVSTGELFF
few,TRBV28,TRBJ1-5,NA,TGTGCCAGCAGACCGGACGTGGGCAATCAGCCCCAGCATTTT,CASRPDVGNQPQHF
few,TRBV15,TRBJ2-1,NA,TGTGCCACCAGCAGGGGACTCGGGAATGAGCAGTTCTTC,CATSRGLGNEQFF
few,TRBV29-1,TRBJ2-5,NA,TGCAGCGTGGGACTTGATTTTTTAGAGACCCAGTACTTC,CSVGLDFLETQYF
NA,TRBV6-2/TRBV6-3,TRBJ2-1,NA,TGTGCCAGCAGTCGACAGCGTGTCAAGTACAATGAGCAGTTCTTC,CASSRQRVKYNEQFF
NA,TRBV10-3,TRBJ2-5,NA,TGTGCCATCAGCCGGGGCCCGAGGGAGACCCAGTACTTC,CAISRGPRETQYF
NA,TRBV7-9,TRBJ1-1,TRBD1,TGTGCCAGCAGCCCAGACAGGGGAGCTTTCTTT,CASSPDRGAFF